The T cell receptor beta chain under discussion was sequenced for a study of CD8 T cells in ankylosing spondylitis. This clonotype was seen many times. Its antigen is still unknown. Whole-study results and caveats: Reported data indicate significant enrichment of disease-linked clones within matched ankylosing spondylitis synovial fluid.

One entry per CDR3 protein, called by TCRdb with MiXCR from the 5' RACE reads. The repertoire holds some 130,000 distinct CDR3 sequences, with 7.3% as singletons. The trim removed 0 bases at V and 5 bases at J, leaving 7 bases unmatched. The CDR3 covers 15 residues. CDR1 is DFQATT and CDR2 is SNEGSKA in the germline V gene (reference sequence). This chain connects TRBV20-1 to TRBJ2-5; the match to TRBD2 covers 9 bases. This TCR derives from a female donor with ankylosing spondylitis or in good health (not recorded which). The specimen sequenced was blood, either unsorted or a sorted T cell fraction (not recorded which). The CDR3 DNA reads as TGCAGTGCTAGAGATCCGCGACTAGCGGAGGAGACCCAGTACTTC. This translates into CSARDPRLAEETQYF.